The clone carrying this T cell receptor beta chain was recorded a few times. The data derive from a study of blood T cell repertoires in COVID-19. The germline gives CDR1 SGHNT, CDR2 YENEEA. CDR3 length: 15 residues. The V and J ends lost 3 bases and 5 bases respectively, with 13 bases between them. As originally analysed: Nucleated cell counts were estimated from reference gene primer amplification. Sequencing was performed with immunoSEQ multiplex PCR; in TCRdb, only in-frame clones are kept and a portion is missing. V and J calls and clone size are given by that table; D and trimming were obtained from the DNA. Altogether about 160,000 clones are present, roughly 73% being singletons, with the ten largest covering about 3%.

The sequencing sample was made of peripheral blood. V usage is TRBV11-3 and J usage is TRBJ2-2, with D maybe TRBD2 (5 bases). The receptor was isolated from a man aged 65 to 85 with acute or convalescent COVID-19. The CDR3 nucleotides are TGTGCCAGCAGCTTCGTGGGAGTTCAAACCGGGGAGCTGTTTTTT. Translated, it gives CASSFVGVQTGELFF.